This note documents a single T cell receptor beta chain sequence. These data originate in a study of T cells of healthy individuals. CDR3 length: 14 amino acids. Deletions cut 5 bases from V and 1 base from J, with 11 bases between. CDR1 is SNHLY, CDR2 FYNNEI, per germline. TCRdb reprocessed the 5' RACE reads via MiXCR and lists one record per CDR3 protein. The sample yields 95,000 to 100,000 distinct CDR3 sequences, around 17% seen once. The V and J genes are TRBV2 and TRBJ1-2; perhaps TRBD1 as D (6 bases). This TCR was sampled from a human donor in good health. Here the CDR3 reads CASSTGQLNYGYTF. As DNA, the CDR3 is TGTGCCAGCAGTACGGGACAACTTAACTATGGCTACACCTTC.